Sequencing of this T cell receptor beta chain was carried out in a study of blood T cell repertoires in COVID-19. Study context: Acute and convalescent COVID-19 samples came from the United States, Italy and Spain. PBMCs, B-cell-depleted T cells, or T cells provided the cDNA or gDNA that made up the material.

This CDR3 has 12 amino acids. The V gene's germline CDR1 is MNHEY and CDR2 SVGAGI. The J segment lost 5 bases and the V segment lost 10 bases, leaving 6 bases of the junction unmatched. In the source study's methods: Amplification of reference gene primers was used by the study to estimate nucleated cell counts. Profiling relied on immunoSEQ multiplex PCR, and the TCRdb table lists in-frame clones only, not all of them. V, J and clone size reflect that table, while D and trimming were determined from the DNA. Here the sample spans 40,000 to 50,000 clones, 88% being singletons. Sequences were obtained from peripheral blood. This TCR was sampled from a man aged 45-60 years with active COVID-19. This chain links TRBV6-5 with TRBJ2-5; the match to TRBD2 covers 8 bases. The DNA for the CDR3 is TGTGCCACCGGGGGGGCGGGGGAGACCCAGTACTTC. It specifies CATGGAGETQYF.